This entry lists 21 T cell receptor beta chains sequenced from one sample in a study of blood T cell repertoires in COVID-19. Method: immunoSEQ multiplex PCR; TCRdb's copy keeps in-frame clones and lacks some. The table records approximately 250,000 clones, around 80% of them present only once. Sequencing used PBMCs or T cells enriched from blood (not recorded which). These TCRs come from a middle-aged man who had recovered from COVID-19.

The V gene is TRBV29-1, the J gene TRBJ2-7, with 8 bases identical to TRBD2. Unmatched junction bases numbered 19, after V lost 6 bases and J lost 6 bases. Germline values: CDR1 SQVTM, CDR2 ANQGSEA. There are 16 residues in the CDR3. The CDR3 protein is CSVATRERERSGEQYF. CDR3 coding DNA: TGCAGCGTCGCCACGCGGGAGCGGGAGAGGTCGGGCGAGCAGTACTTC.

The chain recombines TRBV6-5 with TRBJ1-1, with a tentative D call TRBD1 (5 bases). CDR1 is MNHEY and CDR2 is SVGAGI in the germline V gene. With 5 bases removed from V and 1 base from J, the gap between germline ends came to 14 bases. This CDR3 is 15 amino acids long. The CDR3 nucleotides read TGTGCCAGCAGTCCCACGTCGACAGAGAACACTGAAGCTTTCTTT. Its translation is CASSPTSTENTEAFF.

The CDR3 is CASSQEPGLINEKLFF. CDR3 nucleotides: TGCGCCAGCAGCCAAGAACCGGGACTGATTAATGAAAAACTGTTTTTT. The rearrangement joins TRBV4-1 to TRBJ1-4, with D possibly matching TRBD1 (5 bases). V was shortened by 0 bases and J by 4 bases, with 12 bases between the two germline ends. CDR1 is MGHRA and CDR2 is YSYEKL in the germline V gene. The CDR3 length is 16 residues.

In DNA, the CDR3 is TGCAGCGTTAAAACGACAACCGAGACGTATGGCTACACCTTC. Its protein is CSVKTTTETYGYTF. The chain is built from TRBV29-1 and TRBJ1-2; no firm D call. The CDR3 covers 14 residues. Germline V gene data show CDR1 as SQVTM and CDR2 as ANQGSEA. Trimming removed 5 bases at V and 5 bases at J, with 18 bases between.

The J gene is TRBJ2-5, the V gene TRBV7-2; a weak D match, TRBD1 (5 bases). Trimming removed 2 bases from V and 4 bases from J, with 11 bases in between. Germline values: CDR1 SGHTA, CDR2 FQGNSA. The CDR3 is 14 residues long. CDR3 loop: CASSLNWQGETQYF. DNA of the CDR3: TGTGCCAGCAGCTTAAACTGGCAGGGAGAGACCCAGTACTTC.

The chain employs TRBV6-2 or TRBV6-3 and TRBJ1-6; D is perhaps TRBD1 (5 bases). CDR3 length: 13 amino acids. CDR1 is MNHEY and CDR2 is SVGEGT in the germline V gene. Deletions cut 2 bases from V and 13 bases from J, with 12 bases between. The CDR3 bases are TGTGCCAGCAGTTACCCCGGGAGGGGCCCCCTCCACTTT. Translated: CASSYPGRGPLHF.

The gene calls are TRBV18 and TRBJ2-3; 7 bases fit TRBD1. V lost 0 bases to trimming and J lost 3 bases; unmatched junction nucleotides: 3. CDR3 length: 15 residues. Germline values: CDR1 KGHSH, CDR2 LQKENI. The CDR3 nucleotides read TGTGCCAGCTCACCACCAAAGGGGGCGACAGATACGCAGTATTTT. Protein sequence: CASSPPKGATDTQYF.

The chain links TRBV4-3 to TRBJ1-5, with D hard to call. V was trimmed by 1 base and J by 2 bases, leaving 9 bases between them. The CDR3 is 15 residues long. The V gene's germline CDR1 is LGHNA and CDR2 YSLEER. The DNA of the CDR3 is TGCGCCAGCAGCCAAGCACGATTAGGCAATCAGCCCCAGCATTTT. Amino acids: CASSQARLGNQPQHF.

The gene calls are TRBV6-6 and TRBJ1-2, with TRBD1 matching 7 bases. The length of the CDR3 is 12 residues. The trim removed 5 bases at V and 7 bases at J, leaving 4 bases unmatched. Looked up from germline, CDR1 is MNHNY and CDR2 is SVGAGI (reference sequence). The CDR3 reads CASSRQGSGYTF. CDR3 coding DNA: TGTGCCAGCAGTCGACAGGGCAGTGGCTACACCTTC.

This clone was counted between two and nine times. The chain joins TRBV5-1 to TRBJ2-1; weak D call: TRBD2 (6 bases). This CDR3 is 17 amino acids long. Trimming left V 0 bases short and J 10 bases short, with 23 bases between. CDR1 and CDR2 (germline): SGHRS, YFSETQ. DNA of the CDR3: TGCGCCAGCAGCTTGGCCCGGGACTTCCCCTTCGAGGGGGAGCAGTTCTTC. Residues: CASSLARDFPFEGEQFF.

The CDR3 here is CSVEDPIEGTSGNTDTQYF. The CDR3 nucleotides are TGCAGCGTTGAAGATCCCATTGAAGGGACTAGCGGGAACACAGATACGCAGTATTTT. V and J are TRBV29-1 and TRBJ2-3; 13 bases line up with TRBD2. Unmatched junction bases numbered 11, after V lost 0 bases and J lost 2 bases. The CDR3 runs 19 residues. Per germline, CDR1 SQVTM and CDR2 ANQGSEA.

The V gene is TRBV27, the J gene TRBJ2-5; weak D call: TRBD2 (6 bases). V lost 3 bases and J lost 2, with 16 bases in between. The CDR3 is made up of 16 amino acids. Germline CDR1 and CDR2: MNHEY and SMNVEV (reference sequence). This CDR3 reads CASSFPVGGGQETQYF. CDR3 DNA sequence: TGTGCCAGCAGTTTCCCCGTGGGTGGGGGGCAAGAGACCCAGTACTTC.

This sequence joins TRBV29-1 and TRBJ2-7; D call uncertain. The V end was cut by 4 bases, the J end by 2 bases, with 9 bases between. Looked up from germline, CDR1 is SQVTM and CDR2 is ANQGSEA. The CDR3 spans 12 residues. CDR3 in DNA: TGCAGCGTTGTGGGCACACCCTACGAGCAGTACTTC. It is translated as CSVVGTPYEQYF.

V gene TRBV11-1 combines with J gene TRBJ2-3, with D perhaps matching TRBD2 (5 bases). This CDR3 spans 13 amino acids. Germline V gives CDR1 SGHAT, CDR2 FQDESV (reference sequence). V was shortened by 6 bases and J by 5 bases, with 12 bases between the two germline ends. The DNA of the CDR3 is TGTGCCAGCAGGGGAAGCGGTGGAGATACGCAGTATTTT. Encoded protein: CASRGSGGDTQYF.

The chain couples TRBV7-2 to TRBJ2-7; no definite D call. Germline assignment: CDR1 SGHTA and CDR2 FQGNSA. The V end was cut by 0 bases, the J end by 2 bases, with 11 bases between. This CDR3 is built from 15 residues. This CDR3 is CASSLAPRNPYEQYF. The CDR3 nucleotides are TGTGCCAGCAGCTTAGCGCCCAGGAACCCCTACGAGCAGTACTTC.

This clone occurred once. The chain combines TRBV7-2 with TRBJ1-1; a possible D gene is TRBD1 (5 bases). The V and J ends lost 5 bases and 1 base respectively, with 11 bases between them. Germline CDR1 SGHTA, CDR2 FQGNSA. This CDR3 has 14 residues. The CDR3 nucleotides are TGTGCCAGCAGCCCCGCCGGGGGGAACACTGAAGCTTTCTTT. This gives the protein CASSPAGGNTEAFF.

The chain recombines TRBV21-1 with TRBJ1-5. TRBV21-1 is marked as a pseudogene. The CDR3 covers 16 residues. The chain's CDR3 is CASSKGEIDSNQPQHF. CDR3 sequence (DNA): TGTGCCAGCAGCAAAGGGGAGATAGATAGCAATCAGCCCCAGCATTTT.

The CDR3 DNA reads TGTGCCAGCGGGGGGTCAGTCTGGGAGCAGTACTTC. Residues: CASGGSVWEQYF. The chain uses TRBV7-2 and TRBJ2-7; D is possibly TRBD2 (6 bases). The length of the CDR3 is 12 residues. Germline V lookup: CDR1 SGHTA, CDR2 FQGNSA. The V end lost 8 bases, the J end lost 7 bases, and 15 bases lay between the germline ends. The variable domain in full, with the rest retrieved from reference TRBV7-2 and TRBJ2-7, is GAGVSQSPSNKVTEKGKDVELRCDPISGHTALYWYRQSLGQGLEFLIYFQGNSAPDKSGLPSDRFSAERTGGSVSTLTIQRTQQEDSAVYLCASGGSVWEQYFGPGTRLTVT.

This clone was found a few times. The chain recombines TRBV3-1 (or the pseudogene TRBV3-2) with TRBJ1-1; no clear D. V lost 2 bases and J lost 10, with 11 bases in between. CDR1 and CDR2 (germline): LGHDT, YNNKEL (reference sequence). There are 12 residues in the CDR3. CDR3 sequence reads: CASSQQAYGAFF. CDR3 coding DNA: TGTGCCAGCAGCCAACAGGCCTATGGAGCTTTCTTT.

The V and J genes are TRBV7-3 and TRBJ2-3, with D possibly matching TRBD2 (5 bases). Trimming removed 5 bases at V and 0 bases at J, with 9 bases between. The CDR3 consists of 14 residues. Per germline, CDR1 SGHTA and CDR2 FQGTGA. The CDR3 protein is CASSASRSTDTQYF. The CDR3 bases are TGTGCCAGCAGCGCTAGCAGAAGCACAGATACGCAGTATTTT.

The rearrangement links TRBV11-2 to TRBJ2-1, with 10 bases aligning to TRBD1. CDR3 length: 15 residues. Germline CDR1 reads SGHAT; CDR2 reads FQNNGV. V gave up 5 bases and J gave up 2 bases; unmatched junction bases: 3. CDR3 protein: CASSVTGGAYNEQFF. The CDR3 DNA is TGTGCCAGCAGCGTGACAGGGGGCGCCTACAATGAGCAGTTCTTC.